This TCR beta chain stems from a study of blood T cell repertoires in COVID-19. The data were produced by immunoSEQ multiplex PCR, yet TCRdb's version contains in-frame clones alone and is incomplete. The sample contains under 95,000 clones, around nine tenths of which appear only once. V lost 3 bases, J lost 7 bases, and 8 bases stayed unmatched. The CDR3 covers 16 residues. CDR1 is KGHSH and CDR2 is LQKENI in the germline V gene. Material: peripheral blood. The receptor was derived from a woman between 45 and 60 years old in a cohort sampled during active COVID-19. The genes are TRBV18 and TRBJ2-2; 10 bases line up with TRBD2. In DNA form, the CDR3 reads TGTGCCAGCTCACCGGATAGCGGGAGGAGAGGCGGGGAGCTGTTTTTT. Its translation: CASSPDSGRRGGELFF.